This entry describes one TCR beta chain. The V and J ends lost 4 bases and 3 bases, in that order; junction bases with no gene match: 5. CDR1 is MGHRA, CDR2 YSYEKL, per germline. The length of the CDR3 is 15 residues. The data derive from a study of shared clonotypes between healthy human individuals. Profiling relied on immunoSEQ multiplex PCR, and the TCRdb table lists in-frame clones only, not all of them. The table lists millions of clones, roughly 92% of them singletons. J is TRBJ1-2 and V is TRBV4-1; 10 positions match TRBD1. The clonotype originates from a man aged 18-30 years in good health. Sequenced: naive CD4+ T cells sorted from blood. Subset noted: CD45RA+ positively selected. The CDR3 nucleotides read TGCGCCAGCAGCCCAGGACAGGGGGAATACTATGGCTACACCTTC. Translating gives CASSPGQGEYYGYTF.